This TCR beta chain was captured by sequencing in a study of T cell responses to AZD1222 COVID-19 vaccine. Study-wide results and limits: There were mostly white British donors and more females than males, and clonal diversity was possibly underestimated.

This clone was seen more than once but under ten times. As yet, its antigen is unknown. Data came from immunoSEQ multiplex PCR; TCRdb stores just in-frame clones and leaves some out. This table holds roughly 70,000 clones, roughly 90% found once. The germline CDR1 and CDR2 sequences are LNHDA and SQIVND (reference sequence). CDR3 length equals 15 residues. The trim removed 4 bases at V and 3 bases at J, leaving 4 bases unmatched. This clonotype originated in an adult in good health. Sequenced material: peripheral blood, taken on day 0 of AZD1222 vaccination. The chain is built from TRBV19 and TRBJ1-2, with 11 bases fitting TRBD1. CDR3 protein: CASSTGQGADYGYTF. CDR3 bases: TGTGCCAGTAGTACCGGACAGGGGGCGGACTATGGCTACACCTTC.